This entry features one T cell receptor beta chain sequence. No antigen is known for it. This record comes from a study of cytomegalovirus exposure and HLA in healthy donors. The study, taken as a whole, reports: One later analysis reportedly identified an Asian-associated ancestry cluster that showed fewer N-insertions than the roughly 600-donor mean.

The PCR made use of 60 Vbeta and 13 Jbeta primers. Using immunoSEQ multiplex PCR, the repertoire was profiled, and TCRdb retains in-frame clones only, with some absent. The sample carries about 170,000 clones, approximately 73% recorded once. The specimen was PBMCs. The sequence was collected from a woman under 30 in good health and CMV-seropositive.

This CDR3 reads CASSWGPENTEAFF. In DNA, the CDR3 is TGCGCCAGCAGCTGGGGGCCGGAGAACACTGAAGCTTTCTTT. The chain is built from TRBV5-1 and TRBJ1-1; a weak D match, TRBD1 (6 bases). V was trimmed by 3 bases and J by 1 base, leaving 10 bases between them. Germline-derived CDR1 and CDR2 are SGHRS and YFSETQ. This CDR3 region has 14 residues.